A selection of T cell receptor beta chains follows, all from one sample in a study of cytomegalovirus exposure and HLA in healthy donors. Produced via immunoSEQ multiplex PCR; TCRdb's table is partial and in-frame only. The sample lists 150,000 to 200,000 clones, about 82% seen once, with less than 2% in the top ten. What was sequenced was PBMCs. The receptors originated from a woman in her 30s in good health and CMV-seronegative. CDR3s include the opening cysteine and the closing phenylalanine or tryptophan. Each record gives: CDR3 DNA, CDR3 protein, J gene, V gene, clone size, D gene. A D gene is named only where the DNA matches it firmly. Some rows have no size entry. The others give once, few or many, or a class for an expanded clone.

cdr3_nt: TGTGCTAGTCGCCGGGACACAACCTACAATGAGCAGTTCTTC; cdr3_aa: CASRRDTTYNEQFF; j_call: TRBJ2-1; v_call: TRBV12-5; clone_size: -; d_call: -
cdr3_nt: TGCGCCAGCAGCCAATGGTCGGATAATTCACCCCTCCACTTT; cdr3_aa: CASSQWSDNSPLHF; j_call: TRBJ1-6; v_call: TRBV4-3; clone_size: once; d_call: -
cdr3_nt: TGTGCCAGCAGCGTAGCGGGAGGGAGGAACACTGAAGCTTTCTTT; cdr3_aa: CASSVAGGRNTEAFF; j_call: TRBJ1-1; v_call: TRBV9; clone_size: -; d_call: -
cdr3_nt: TGTGCCAGCAGTAAGGGACAGGCAAGCAATCAGCCCCAGCATTTT; cdr3_aa: CASSKGQASNQPQHF; j_call: TRBJ1-5; v_call: TRBV6-1; clone_size: -; d_call: TRBD1
cdr3_nt: TGTGCCAGCAGCCCCCTCGCAGGTTACTATGGCTACACCTTC; cdr3_aa: CASSPLAGYYGYTF; j_call: TRBJ1-2; v_call: TRBV6-1; clone_size: -; d_call: -
cdr3_nt: TGTGCCAGCAGTTATATCAGGAACTATGGCTACACCTTC; cdr3_aa: CASSYIRNYGYTF; j_call: TRBJ1-2; v_call: TRBV6-6; clone_size: few; d_call: -
cdr3_nt: TGTGCCAGCAGTCCGAGGGAACGTTACTATGGCTACACCTTC; cdr3_aa: CASSPRERYYGYTF; j_call: TRBJ1-2; v_call: TRBV27; clone_size: -; d_call: -
cdr3_nt: TGTGCCACAGGATCTACCTACGAGCAGTACTTC; cdr3_aa: CATGSTYEQYF; j_call: TRBJ2-7; v_call: TRBV7-9; clone_size: -; d_call: -
cdr3_nt: TGTGCCAGCAGTTACTCGGGGCAGTCCTATGGCTACACCTTC; cdr3_aa: CASSYSGQSYGYTF; j_call: TRBJ1-2; v_call: TRBV6-5; clone_size: -; d_call: -
cdr3_nt: TGTGCCAGCAGCTCGCGGCGACAGGGATACTATGGCTACACCTTC; cdr3_aa: CASSSRRQGYYGYTF; j_call: TRBJ1-2; v_call: TRBV7-2; clone_size: -; d_call: TRBD1
cdr3_nt: TGTGCCAGCAGTTTATCGGCAGGGGTCAACACCATATATTTT; cdr3_aa: CASSLSAGVNTIYF; j_call: TRBJ1-3; v_call: TRBV27; clone_size: -; d_call: -
cdr3_nt: TGTGCCCTTGCGAGCGGGGCCTTCCAAGAGACCCAGTACTTC; cdr3_aa: CALASGAFQETQYF; j_call: TRBJ2-5; v_call: TRBV2; clone_size: -; d_call: TRBD2
cdr3_nt: TGTGCCAGTAGTATGGGACTAGCGGGGGGTCCGGAGACCCAGTACTTC; cdr3_aa: CASSMGLAGGPETQYF; j_call: TRBJ2-5; v_call: TRBV19; clone_size: few; d_call: TRBD2
cdr3_nt: TGTGCCAGCAGTGAATGGACAGCCAATCAGCCCCAGCATTTT; cdr3_aa: CASSEWTANQPQHF; j_call: TRBJ1-5; v_call: TRBV2; clone_size: -; d_call: -
cdr3_nt: TGTGCCAGCAGTTACTCGAGGACAGGGAATTGGTACGAGCAGTACTTC; cdr3_aa: CASSYSRTGNWYEQYF; j_call: TRBJ2-7; v_call: TRBV6-5; clone_size: once; d_call: TRBD1
cdr3_nt: TGTGCCAGCAGCGTAGGCGGGGGGGCGGTGAACACTGAAGCTTTCTTT; cdr3_aa: CASSVGGGAVNTEAFF; j_call: TRBJ1-1; v_call: TRBV9; clone_size: -; d_call: -
cdr3_nt: TGCGCCAGCAGCCCTAAACAGGCAGGGGGCTACGAGCAGTACTTC; cdr3_aa: CASSPKQAGGYEQYF; j_call: TRBJ2-7; v_call: TRBV4-1; clone_size: -; d_call: TRBD1
cdr3_nt: TGTGCCAGCAGCCGACGAGGGTTCCAAGAGACCCAGTACTTC; cdr3_aa: CASSRRGFQETQYF; j_call: TRBJ2-5; v_call: TRBV7-2; clone_size: -; d_call: -
cdr3_nt: TGTGCCAGCCAGAGGAGGTCCTGCCAAGAGACCCAGTACTTC; cdr3_aa: CASQRRSCQETQYF; j_call: TRBJ2-5; v_call: TRBV27; clone_size: -; d_call: -
cdr3_nt: TGTGCCAGCAGCTTGGGTCTAGCAACCCGCCCAGATACGCAGTATTTT; cdr3_aa: CASSLGLATRPDTQYF; j_call: TRBJ2-3; v_call: TRBV5-4; clone_size: -; d_call: -
cdr3_nt: TGCGCCAGCAGCCAAGAGGCGGGACCCCAGCATTTT; cdr3_aa: CASSQEAGPQHF; j_call: TRBJ1-5; v_call: TRBV4-1; clone_size: -; d_call: -
cdr3_nt: TGTGCCAGCAGTTTTTTGTCTCCAGGGATGAACACTGAAGCTTTCTTT; cdr3_aa: CASSFLSPGMNTEAFF; j_call: TRBJ1-1; v_call: TRBV27; clone_size: -; d_call: -
cdr3_nt: TGTGCCAGTAGAACAGGGATTCTGAACACTGAAGCTTTCTTT; cdr3_aa: CASRTGILNTEAFF; j_call: TRBJ1-1; v_call: TRBV19; clone_size: -; d_call: -
cdr3_nt: TGCGCCAGCAGACAGCGGGGGGGCTCTGATGAGCAGTTCTTC; cdr3_aa: CASRQRGGSDEQFF; j_call: TRBJ2-1; v_call: TRBV5-1; clone_size: -; d_call: TRBD2
cdr3_nt: TGTGCCAGCAGCGTAGCTACAGGGATCAGCGGGAACACTGAAGCTTTCTTT; cdr3_aa: CASSVATGISGNTEAFF; j_call: TRBJ1-1; v_call: TRBV9; clone_size: -; d_call: -
cdr3_nt: TGTGCCAGCAGTTTACGGAGCTCCTACAATGAGCAGTTCTTC; cdr3_aa: CASSLRSSYNEQFF; j_call: TRBJ2-1; v_call: TRBV27; clone_size: -; d_call: -
cdr3_nt: TGTGCCAGCAGTTTAAATCGGGGGACAGATACGCAGTATTTT; cdr3_aa: CASSLNRGTDTQYF; j_call: TRBJ2-3; v_call: TRBV27; clone_size: -; d_call: -
cdr3_nt: TGCGCCAGCAGTGAGGTTAGGGGCCTAAACACCGGGGAGCTGTTTTTT; cdr3_aa: CASSEVRGLNTGELFF; j_call: TRBJ2-2; v_call: TRBV10-1; clone_size: -; d_call: -
cdr3_nt: TGTGCCAGTAGTATCGTCGGGACAGGGATTCAGCCCCAGCATTTT; cdr3_aa: CASSIVGTGIQPQHF; j_call: TRBJ1-5; v_call: TRBV19; clone_size: -; d_call: TRBD1
cdr3_nt: TGTGCCAGCAGCTTAGGCAGAGGCTACTCCTACGAGCAGTACTTC; cdr3_aa: CASSLGRGYSYEQYF; j_call: TRBJ2-7; v_call: TRBV11-2; clone_size: -; d_call: -
cdr3_nt: TGTGCCAGCAGCGCCGCGGGACGAAACGGAGATACGCAGTATTTT; cdr3_aa: CASSAAGRNGDTQYF; j_call: TRBJ2-3; v_call: TRBV9; clone_size: -; d_call: -
cdr3_nt: TGTGCCAGCAGCTTAGTCAGGGGGGGCACAGATACGCAGTATTTT; cdr3_aa: CASSLVRGGTDTQYF; j_call: TRBJ2-3; v_call: TRBV7-8; clone_size: -; d_call: -
cdr3_nt: TGTGCCAGCAGCCCCCTGCGCGGGCTGAACACCGGGGAGCTGTTTTTT; cdr3_aa: CASSPLRGLNTGELFF; j_call: TRBJ2-2; v_call: TRBV7-8; clone_size: -; d_call: -
cdr3_nt: TGTGCCAGCTCAGGGGAAAAGGGGGCAATTACTGAAGCTTTCTTT; cdr3_aa: CASSGEKGAITEAFF; j_call: TRBJ1-1; v_call: TRBV18; clone_size: -; d_call: TRBD1
cdr3_nt: TGTGCCAGCAGTGATGAGGTGGGCACTGAAGCTTTCTTT; cdr3_aa: CASSDEVGTEAFF; j_call: TRBJ1-1; v_call: TRBV2; clone_size: -; d_call: -
cdr3_nt: TGTGCCTGGAGTGCCTCCCCCTCTGGAAACACCATATATTTT; cdr3_aa: CAWSASPSGNTIYF; j_call: TRBJ1-3; v_call: TRBV30; clone_size: -; d_call: -
cdr3_nt: TGCGCCAGCAGCTACCGGATTAGCGGCGAGACCCAGTACTTC; cdr3_aa: CASSYRISGETQYF; j_call: TRBJ2-5; v_call: TRBV5-1; clone_size: -; d_call: -
cdr3_nt: TGTGCCTGGAGTGTAGCTCTGGATCAGCCCCAGCATTTT; cdr3_aa: CAWSVALDQPQHF; j_call: TRBJ1-5; v_call: TRBV30; clone_size: -; d_call: -
cdr3_nt: TGTGCCAGCAGCTTTAGCGTCTACAATGAGCAGTTCTTC; cdr3_aa: CASSFSVYNEQFF; j_call: TRBJ2-1; v_call: TRBV7-3; clone_size: -; d_call: -
cdr3_nt: TGTGCCAGCAGCGGGACAGGGGGCGTAACTGAAGCTTTCTTT; cdr3_aa: CASSGTGGVTEAFF; j_call: TRBJ1-1; v_call: TRBV9; clone_size: -; d_call: TRBD1
cdr3_nt: TGCGCCAGCAGCCATGGGAGGACTGAAGCTTTCTTT; cdr3_aa: CASSHGRTEAFF; j_call: TRBJ1-1; v_call: TRBV4-3; clone_size: -; d_call: -
cdr3_nt: TGCGCCAGCAACGAAGCTAGCGGGGGAGGCGAGCAGTACTTC; cdr3_aa: CASNEASGGGEQYF; j_call: TRBJ2-7; v_call: TRBV5-1; clone_size: -; d_call: TRBD2